This entry is about one T cell receptor beta chain. What it binds is unknown. The CDR3 length is 15 residues. Trimming took 2 bases from V and 10 from J; bases not matched to a gene: 7. The V gene's germline CDR1 is SNHLY and CDR2 FYNNEI. Sequencing used immunoSEQ multiplex PCR; TCRdb keeps in-frame clones, though not all of them. The sample carries over 50,000 clones, approximately 90% recorded once. These data are taken from a study of a mutant IDH1 vaccine in newly diagnosed glioma. Study context: Vaccine administration was initiated 4-6 weeks following radiotherapy alone, or with temozolomide cycles. Treated patients had a mean age of approximately 41 years and a sex split that was around 60% male and roughly 38% female.

Time point reported: week 5, during vaccination. What each vaccine dose contained was 300 ug of mutant IDH1 20-mer peptide, accompanied by topical imiquimod. Diagnosis in the donors showed new WHO grade 3 or 4 astrocytomas that were IDH1-mutant and ATRX-lost. The material sequenced was PBMCs, taken from a glioma patient whose treatment included an IDH1 peptide vaccine. The chain is built from TRBV2 and TRBJ1-6; 8 bases are shared with TRBD1. The clonotype originates from a woman aged 40 to 50 with glioma. As DNA, the CDR3 is TGTGCCAGCAGTGAACGGACAGGGACTGGCTCACCCCTCCACTTT. This codes for CASSERTGTGSPLHF.